The rows below give T cell receptor beta chains drawn from one sample of a study of post-analysis software for immune sequencing data. TCRdb redid the calling of the PCR reads with MiXCR, one entry per CDR3 protein. The repertoire holds hundreds of thousands of distinct CDR3 sequences, with 44% as singletons. Material: blood. The receptors derive from a girl aged 5-17 years with multiple sclerosis. Both conserved end residues are part of each CDR3. The D gene is left open where the match is weak. Clone size is not always given. Where it is, it says once, few, many or a class for expanded clones.

NA	TRBV4-1	TRBJ1-1	few	TGCGCCAGCAGCCAATTAGGGGGGGGAGGCACTGAAGCTTTCTTT	CASSQLGGGGTEAFF
NA	TRBV7-9	TRBJ2-1	few	TGTGCCAGCAGCCCACCTAGGCGGGGCCGGAATGAGCAGTTCTTC	CASSPPRRGRNEQFF
NA	TRBV5-1	TRBJ2-7	NA	TGCGCCAGCAGTCTCAGAGCCGGTTACTCCTACGAGCAGTACTTC	CASSLRAGYSYEQYF
TRBD1	TRBV5-1	TRBJ2-1	NA	TGCGCCAGCAGCCCCCCTACGGGGACAGGGGTAGAAATGGAGCAGTTCTTC	CASSPPTGTGVEMEQFF
TRBD2	TRBV10-2	TRBJ2-1	many	TGCGCCAGCAGTGCTAGCGGGCTATACAATGAGCAGTTCTTC	CASSASGLYNEQFF
NA	TRBV12-3/TRBV12-4	TRBJ1-2	few	TGTGCCAGCAGTTTAGGGTATGTGAGCTATGGCTACACCTTC	CASSLGYVSYGYTF
NA	TRBV10-3	TRBJ2-5	NA	TGTGCCATCAGTGAGGTGGGGGCCGCCACGGAGCAGTACTTC	CAISEVGAATEQYF
TRBD2	TRBV29-1	TRBJ2-1	NA	TGCAGCGTCCCGGGGACTAGCGGGAGGGCCAATGAGCAGTTCTTC	CSVPGTSGRANEQFF
NA	TRBV7-9	TRBJ2-1	NA	TGTGCCAGCAGCTCCTCAGAGGGGGGGCTGGTCTACAATGAGCAGTTCTTC	CASSSSEGGLVYNEQFF
NA	TRBV12-3/TRBV12-4	TRBJ1-2	few	TGTGCCAGCAGCCAATCAGACAGGAACTATGGCTACACCTTC	CASSQSDRNYGYTF
NA	TRBV10-3	TRBJ2-1	NA	TGTGCCATCAGTGGGGGGCTTTACAATGAGCAGTTCTTC	CAISGGLYNEQFF